This entry lists 6 T cell receptor beta chains sequenced from one sample in a study of T cell responses to AZD1222 COVID-19 vaccine. The assay was immunoSEQ multiplex PCR, and TCRdb's table has in-frame clones only and misses some. The repertoire holds around 160,000 clones, with about 93% as singletons. The starting material was peripheral blood, obtained on day 0 of MenACWY control vaccination. The origin of the receptors is an adult in good health.

V gene TRBV27 combines with J gene TRBJ1-2; maybe TRBD1 (6 bases). V was trimmed by 6 bases and J by 5 bases, leaving 10 bases between them. Germline lookup yields CDR1 MNHEY and CDR2 SMNVEV (reference sequence). This CDR3 is 12 amino acids long. The CDR3 nucleotides read TGTGCCAGCAGAGGCAGGGGATATGGCTACACCTTC. Protein sequence: CASRGRGYGYTF.

CDR3 DNA: TGTGCCAGCAGTTCTCGTAGCGACAATGAGCAGTTCTTC. This gives the protein CASSSRSDNEQFF. The rearrangement links TRBV6-6 to TRBJ2-1, with a tentative D call TRBD2 (5 bases). The CDR3 extends over 13 amino acids. V shed 4 bases and J shed 5 bases, with 9 bases lying between them. Per germline, CDR1 MNHNY and CDR2 SVGAGI (reference sequence).

The chain joins TRBV16 to TRBJ1-6; unclear D gene. This CDR3 has 13 residues. Per the germline V gene, CDR1 is KGHSY and CDR2 is FQNENV. Trimming took 1 base from V and 11 from J, leaving 9 bases between them. CDR3 nucleotides: TGTGCCAGCAGCCAATTGAACAGCACACCCCTCCACTTT. Residues: CASSQLNSTPLHF.

The gene calls are TRBV27 and TRBJ1-1; 8 nucleotides match TRBD1. Germline CDR1 MNHEY, CDR2 SMNVEV (reference sequence). After removal of 3 bases from V and 4 bases from J, the junction contained 7 bases not matched to a gene. CDR3 size: 15 residues. In nucleotides, the CDR3 is TGTGCCAGCAGTTTTTCAGGGGACAGGATCACTGAAGCTTTCTTT. The encoded protein is CASSFSGDRITEAFF.

The J gene is TRBJ1-4, the V gene TRBV5-1; 8 bases fit TRBD1. Germline CDR1 SGHRS, CDR2 YFSETQ. The V and J ends lost 3 bases and 4 bases, in that order; junction bases with no gene match: 2. CDR3 length: 14 residues. The CDR3 region is CASSSDRVNEKLFF. CDR3 in DNA: TGCGCCAGCAGCTCGGACAGGGTTAATGAAAAACTGTTTTTT.

J is TRBJ1-2 and V is TRBV20-1; D is unclear. V was pared by 7 bases and J by 7 bases, with 10 bases between. The germline V gene has CDR1 DFQATT and CDR2 SNEGSKA (reference sequence). The CDR3 is 10 residues long. The CDR3 DNA is TGCAGTGGTACCGACATTGGCTACACCTTC. The encoded protein is CSGTDIGYTF.